Listed below are T cell receptor beta chains from one sample, sequenced in a study of CD8 T cells in Susac syndrome. TCRdb ran MiXCR on the immunoSEQ multiplex PCR reads and lists one entry per CDR3 protein. The sample has some 120,000 distinct CDR3 sequences, roughly 94% seen once. Material: CD4+ T cells from PBMCs. The receptors were sampled from a human donor with multiple sclerosis. The CDR3 runs from the conserved cysteine through the conserved F or W. The D gene is left open where the match is weak. Only some rows state a clone size, as once, few, many or a class for expanded clones.

clone_size	v_call	j_call	d_call	cdr3_aa	cdr3_nt
-	TRBV19	TRBJ1-4	-	CASSTGSTNEKLFF	TGTGCCAGTAGCACAGGGTCGACTAATGAAAAACTGTTTTTT
-	TRBV9	TRBJ1-2	-	CASSVVGDKGYTF	TGTGCCAGCAGCGTAGTAGGGGATAAGGGCTACACCTTC
-	TRBV4-3	TRBJ2-7	TRBD1	CASSHSGTAPYEQYF	TGCGCCAGCAGCCATTCCGGGACAGCCCCCTACGAGCAGTACTTC
once	TRBV29-1	TRBJ2-2	-	CSAGRPNTGELFF	TGCAGCGCGGGACGGCCGAACACCGGGGAGCTGTTTTTT
-	TRBV5-6	TRBJ1-6	-	CASSHSTSPLHF	TGTGCCAGCAGCCATTCGACTTCACCCCTCCACTTT
-	TRBV2	TRBJ1-2	-	CASSETSQAGYTF	TGTGCCAGCAGTGAGACATCGCAAGCTGGCTACACCTTC
once	TRBV5-1	TRBJ1-1	-	CASSSIPGAEGLEAFF	TGCGCCAGCAGCTCAATACCAGGGGCCGAAGGACTTGAAGCTTTCTTT
-	TRBV4-3	TRBJ2-7	TRBD1	CASSQGQGASYEQYF	TGCGCCAGCAGCCAGGGACAGGGGGCTTCCTACGAGCAGTACTTC
-	TRBV18	TRBJ1-1	-	CASSPEQAWNTEAFF	TGTGCCAGCTCACCGGAACAGGCTTGGAACACTGAAGCTTTCTTT
-	TRBV5-4	TRBJ1-2	TRBD1	CASSQQGARNYGYTF	TGTGCCAGCAGCCAACAGGGGGCTCGTAACTATGGCTACACCTTC
once	TRBV29-1	TRBJ2-7	-	CSVGGEGVYEQYF	TGCAGCGTTGGGGGAGAAGGGGTATACGAGCAGTACTTC
-	TRBV12-3/TRBV12-4	TRBJ2-1	TRBD2	CASRPTSETYNEQFF	TGTGCCAGCAGGCCTACTAGCGAGACCTACAATGAGCAGTTCTTC
-	TRBV5-1	TRBJ2-1	-	CASSLGGANEQFF	TGCGCCAGCAGCTTGGGGGGAGCAAACGAGCAGTTCTTC
-	TRBV5-1	TRBJ2-7	TRBD1	CASSQGTGGYEQYF	TGCGCCAGCAGCCAGGGGACAGGGGGCTACGAGCAGTACTTC